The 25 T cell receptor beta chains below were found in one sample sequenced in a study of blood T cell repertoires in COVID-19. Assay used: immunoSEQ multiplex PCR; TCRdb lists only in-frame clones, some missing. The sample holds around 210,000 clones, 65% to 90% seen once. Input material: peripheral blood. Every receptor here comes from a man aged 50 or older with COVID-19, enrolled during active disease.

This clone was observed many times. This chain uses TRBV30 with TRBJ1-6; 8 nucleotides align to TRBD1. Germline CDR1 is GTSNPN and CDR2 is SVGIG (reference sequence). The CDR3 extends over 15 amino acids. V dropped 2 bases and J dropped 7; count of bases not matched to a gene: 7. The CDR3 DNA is TGTGCCTGGAGTAGGACAGGGTTCGACAATTCACCCCTCCACTTT. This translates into CAWSRTGFDNSPLHF.

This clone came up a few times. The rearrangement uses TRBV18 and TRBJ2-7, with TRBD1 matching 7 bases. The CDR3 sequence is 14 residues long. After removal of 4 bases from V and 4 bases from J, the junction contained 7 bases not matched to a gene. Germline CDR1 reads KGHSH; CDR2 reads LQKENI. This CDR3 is CASSQNQGEYEQYF. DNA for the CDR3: TGTGCCAGCTCACAAAACCAGGGGGAGTACGAGCAGTACTTC.

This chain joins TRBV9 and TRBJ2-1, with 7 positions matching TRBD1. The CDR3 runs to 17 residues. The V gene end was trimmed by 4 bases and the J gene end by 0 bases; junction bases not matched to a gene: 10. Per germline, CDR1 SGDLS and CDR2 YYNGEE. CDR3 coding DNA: TGTGCCAGCAGCCCTAGCCCGGGGACAGTCTCCTACAATGAGCAGTTCTTC. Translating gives CASSPSPGTVSYNEQFF.

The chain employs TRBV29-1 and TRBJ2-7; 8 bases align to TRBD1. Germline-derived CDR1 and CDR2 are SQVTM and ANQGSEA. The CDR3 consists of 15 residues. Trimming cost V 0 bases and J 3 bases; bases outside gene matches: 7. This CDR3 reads CSVEEEDREYYEQYF. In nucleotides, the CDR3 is TGCAGCGTTGAAGAAGAGGACAGGGAGTACTACGAGCAGTACTTC.

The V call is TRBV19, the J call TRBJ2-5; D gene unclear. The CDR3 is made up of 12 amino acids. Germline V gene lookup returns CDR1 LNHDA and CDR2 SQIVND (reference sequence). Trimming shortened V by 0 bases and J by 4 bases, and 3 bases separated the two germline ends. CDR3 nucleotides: TGTGCCAGTAGTATAGATCGAGAGACCCAGTACTTC. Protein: CASSIDRETQYF. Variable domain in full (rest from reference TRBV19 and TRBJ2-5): DGGITQSPKYLFRKEGQNVTLSCEQNLNHDAMYWYRQDPGQGLRLIYYSQIVNDFQKGDIAEGYSVSREKKESFPLTVTSAQKNPTAFYLCASSIDRETQYFGPGTRLLVL.

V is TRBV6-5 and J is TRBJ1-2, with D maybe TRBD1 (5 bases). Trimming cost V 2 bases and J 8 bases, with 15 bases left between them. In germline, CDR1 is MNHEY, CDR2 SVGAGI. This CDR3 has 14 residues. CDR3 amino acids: CASSYGGLSEGYTF. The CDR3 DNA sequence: TGTGCCAGCAGTTACGGGGGACTTTCTGAAGGCTACACCTTC.

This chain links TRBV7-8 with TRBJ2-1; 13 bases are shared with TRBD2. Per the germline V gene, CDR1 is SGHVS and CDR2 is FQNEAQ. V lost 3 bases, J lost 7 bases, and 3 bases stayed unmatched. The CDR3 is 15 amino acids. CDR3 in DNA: TGTGCCAGCAGCTTCCGACTAGCGGGAGGTAATGAGCAGTTCTTC. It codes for CASSFRLAGGNEQFF.

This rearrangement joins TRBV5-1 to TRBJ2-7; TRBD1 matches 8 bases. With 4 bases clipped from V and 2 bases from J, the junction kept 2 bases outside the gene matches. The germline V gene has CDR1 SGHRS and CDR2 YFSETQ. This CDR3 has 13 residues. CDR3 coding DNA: TGCGCCAGCAGCGAGGACAGGGCCTACGAGCAGTACTTC. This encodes CASSEDRAYEQYF.

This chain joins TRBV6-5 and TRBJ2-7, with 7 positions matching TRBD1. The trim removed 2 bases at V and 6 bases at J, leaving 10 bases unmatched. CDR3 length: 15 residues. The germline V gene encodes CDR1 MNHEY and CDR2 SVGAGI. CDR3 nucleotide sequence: TGTGCCAGCAGTTACAGTACAGGGGAATTGGGCGAGCAGTACTTC. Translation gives CASSYSTGELGEQYF.

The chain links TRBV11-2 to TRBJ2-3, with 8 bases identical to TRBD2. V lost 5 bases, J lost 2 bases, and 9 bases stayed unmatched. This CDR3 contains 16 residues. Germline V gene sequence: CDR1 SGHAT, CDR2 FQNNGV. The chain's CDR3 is CASSPPAGGPTDTQYF. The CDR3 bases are TGTGCCAGCAGCCCTCCGGCGGGGGGACCCACAGATACGCAGTATTTT. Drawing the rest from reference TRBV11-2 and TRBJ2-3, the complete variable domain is EAGVAQSPRYKIIEKRQSVAFWCNPISGHATLYWYQQILGQGPKLLIQFQNNGVVDDSQLPKDRFSAERLKGVDSTLKIQPAKLEDSAVYLCASSPPAGGPTDTQYFGPGTRLTVL.

DNA for the CDR3: TGTGCCAGCAGCCCCGGAGAGCGGGGGCCCTACGAGCAGTACTTC. Translating it yields CASSPGERGPYEQYF. This chain uses TRBV9 with TRBJ2-7; 8 nucleotides agree with TRBD2. This CDR3 has 15 amino acids. CDR1 is SGDLS, CDR2 YYNGEE, per germline. Unmatched junction bases numbered 8, after V lost 4 bases and J lost 2 bases.

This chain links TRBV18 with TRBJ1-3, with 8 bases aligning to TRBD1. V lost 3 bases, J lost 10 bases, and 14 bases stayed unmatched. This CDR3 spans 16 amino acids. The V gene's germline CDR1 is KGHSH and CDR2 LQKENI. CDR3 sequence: CASSPSGTGQMGTIYF. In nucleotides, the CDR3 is TGTGCCAGCTCACCTTCCGGGACAGGCCAAATGGGGACCATATATTTT.

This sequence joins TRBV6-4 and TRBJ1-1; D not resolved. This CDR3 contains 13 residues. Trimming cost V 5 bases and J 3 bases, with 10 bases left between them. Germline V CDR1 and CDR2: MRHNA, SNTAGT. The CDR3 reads CASSRRSDTEAFF. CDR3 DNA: TGTGCCAGCAGTCGCCGGAGTGACACTGAAGCTTTCTTT.

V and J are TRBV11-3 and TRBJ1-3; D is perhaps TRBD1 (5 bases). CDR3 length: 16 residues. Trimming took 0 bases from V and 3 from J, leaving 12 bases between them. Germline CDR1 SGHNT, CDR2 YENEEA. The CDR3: CASSLDRPGNGNTIYF. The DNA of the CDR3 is TGTGCCAGCAGCTTAGATCGGCCAGGGAATGGAAACACCATATATTTT. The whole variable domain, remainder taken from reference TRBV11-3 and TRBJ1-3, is EAGVVQSPRYKIIEKKQPVAFWCNPISGHNTLYWYLQNLGQGPELLIRYENEEAVDDSQLPKDRFSAERLKGVDSTLKIQPAELGDSAVYLCASSLDRPGNGNTIYFGEGSWLTVV.

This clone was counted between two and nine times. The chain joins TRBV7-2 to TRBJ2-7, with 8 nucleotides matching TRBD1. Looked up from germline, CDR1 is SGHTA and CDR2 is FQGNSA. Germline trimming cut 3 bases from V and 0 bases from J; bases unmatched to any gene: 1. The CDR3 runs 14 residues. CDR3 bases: TGTGCCAGCAGCTTGGGACAGGCCTCCTACGAGCAGTACTTC. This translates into CASSLGQASYEQYF.

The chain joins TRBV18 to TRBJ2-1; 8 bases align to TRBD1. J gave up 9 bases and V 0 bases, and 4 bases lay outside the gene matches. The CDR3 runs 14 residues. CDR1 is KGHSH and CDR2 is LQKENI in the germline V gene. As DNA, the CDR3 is TGTGCCAGCTCACCACCGTCACAGGGGGGTGAGCAGTTCTTC. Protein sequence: CASSPPSQGGEQFF.

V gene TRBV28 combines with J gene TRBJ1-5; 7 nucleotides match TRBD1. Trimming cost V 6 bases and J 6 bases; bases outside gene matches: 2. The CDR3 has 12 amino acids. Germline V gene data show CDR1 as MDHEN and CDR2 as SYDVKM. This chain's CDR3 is CASRQGPQPQHF. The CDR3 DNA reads TGTGCCAGCAGACAGGGGCCTCAGCCCCAGCATTTT.

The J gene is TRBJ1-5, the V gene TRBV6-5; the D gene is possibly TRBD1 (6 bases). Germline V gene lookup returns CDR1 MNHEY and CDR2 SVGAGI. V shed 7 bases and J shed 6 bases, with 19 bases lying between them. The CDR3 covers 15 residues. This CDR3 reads CASTGSGGLIQPQHF. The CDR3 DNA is TGTGCCAGCACCGGCAGCGGGGGGCTAATTCAGCCCCAGCATTTT.

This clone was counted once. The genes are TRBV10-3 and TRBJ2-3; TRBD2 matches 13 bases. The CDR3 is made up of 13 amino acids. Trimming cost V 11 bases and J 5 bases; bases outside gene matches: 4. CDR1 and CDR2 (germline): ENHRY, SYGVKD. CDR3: CAATSGGVDTQYF. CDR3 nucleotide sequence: TGTGCCGCCACTAGCGGGGGGGTAGATACGCAGTATTTT.

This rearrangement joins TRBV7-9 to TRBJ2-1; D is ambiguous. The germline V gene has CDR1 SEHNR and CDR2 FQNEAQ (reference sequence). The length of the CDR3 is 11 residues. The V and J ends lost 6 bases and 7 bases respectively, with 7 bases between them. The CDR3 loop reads CASSLENEQFF. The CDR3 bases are TGTGCCAGCAGTCTAGAGAATGAGCAGTTCTTC.

CDR3 coding DNA: TGTGCCAGCAGTTTATGGACAGGGCCCTATGGCTACACCTTC. Protein sequence: CASSLWTGPYGYTF. J is TRBJ1-2 and V is TRBV28, with 7 nucleotides matching TRBD1. The length of the CDR3 is 14 residues. J gave up 4 bases and V 0 bases, and 2 bases lay outside the gene matches. Germline V gives CDR1 MDHEN, CDR2 SYDVKM.

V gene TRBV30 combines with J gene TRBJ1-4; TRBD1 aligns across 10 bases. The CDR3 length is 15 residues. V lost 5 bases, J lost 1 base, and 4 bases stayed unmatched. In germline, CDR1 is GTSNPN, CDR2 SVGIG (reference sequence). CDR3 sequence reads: CAWSDRGQTNEKLFF. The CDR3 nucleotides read TGTGCCTGGTCTGACAGGGGGCAAACTAATGAAAAACTGTTTTTT.

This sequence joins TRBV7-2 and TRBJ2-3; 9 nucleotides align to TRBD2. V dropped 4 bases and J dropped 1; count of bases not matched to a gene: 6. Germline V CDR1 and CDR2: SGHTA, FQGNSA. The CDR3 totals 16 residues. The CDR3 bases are TGTGCCAGCAGCTGGGCGGGACTAGCAGGCACAGATACGCAGTATTTT. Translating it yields CASSWAGLAGTDTQYF.

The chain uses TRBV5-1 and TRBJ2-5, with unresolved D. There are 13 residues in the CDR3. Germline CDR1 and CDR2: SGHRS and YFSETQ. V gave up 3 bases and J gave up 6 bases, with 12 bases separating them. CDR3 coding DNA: TGCGCCAGCAGCTCGCAGGCTAAACAGACCCAGTACTTC. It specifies CASSSQAKQTQYF.

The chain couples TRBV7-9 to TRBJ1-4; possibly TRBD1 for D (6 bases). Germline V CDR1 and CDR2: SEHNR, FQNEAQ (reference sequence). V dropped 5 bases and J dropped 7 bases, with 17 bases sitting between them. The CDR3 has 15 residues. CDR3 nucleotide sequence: TGTGCCAGCAGCGCACCGGGACAAAGGGGTGAAAAACTGTTTTTT. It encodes CASSAPGQRGEKLFF.